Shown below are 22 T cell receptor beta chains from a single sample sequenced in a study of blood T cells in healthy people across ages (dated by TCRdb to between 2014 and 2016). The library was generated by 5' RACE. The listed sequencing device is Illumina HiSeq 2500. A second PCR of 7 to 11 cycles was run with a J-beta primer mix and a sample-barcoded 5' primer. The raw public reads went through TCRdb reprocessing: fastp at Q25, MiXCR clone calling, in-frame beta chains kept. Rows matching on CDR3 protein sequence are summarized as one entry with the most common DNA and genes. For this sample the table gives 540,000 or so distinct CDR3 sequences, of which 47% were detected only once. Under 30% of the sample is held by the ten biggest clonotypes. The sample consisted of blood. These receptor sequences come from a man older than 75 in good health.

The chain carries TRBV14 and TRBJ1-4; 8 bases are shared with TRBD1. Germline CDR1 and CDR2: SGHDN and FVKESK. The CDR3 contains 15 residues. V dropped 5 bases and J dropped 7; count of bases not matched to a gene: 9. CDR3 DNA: TGTGCCAGCAGCACCCAGGGGGCTTCGCGTGAAAAACTGTTTTTT. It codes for CASSTQGASREKLFF.

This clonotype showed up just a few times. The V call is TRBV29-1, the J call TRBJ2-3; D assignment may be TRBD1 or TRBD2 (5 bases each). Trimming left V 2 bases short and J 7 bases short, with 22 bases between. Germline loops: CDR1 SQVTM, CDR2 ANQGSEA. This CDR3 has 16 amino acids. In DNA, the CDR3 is TGCAGCGTTGAAACTACCCAGGGACCTCGAGGGCATACGCAGTATTTT. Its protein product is CSVETTQGPRGHTQYF.

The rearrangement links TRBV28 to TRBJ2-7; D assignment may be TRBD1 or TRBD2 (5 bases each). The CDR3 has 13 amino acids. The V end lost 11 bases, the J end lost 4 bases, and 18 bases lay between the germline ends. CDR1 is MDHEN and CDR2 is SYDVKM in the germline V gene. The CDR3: CAWGNRQSYEQYF. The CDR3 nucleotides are TGTGCCTGGGGGAACAGGCAATCATACGAGCAGTACTTC.

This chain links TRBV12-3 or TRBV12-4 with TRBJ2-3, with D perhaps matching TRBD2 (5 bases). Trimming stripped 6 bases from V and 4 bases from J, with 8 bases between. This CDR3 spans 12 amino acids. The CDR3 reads CASREDPDTQYF. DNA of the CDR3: TGTGCCAGCAGGGAGGACCCAGATACGCAGTATTTT.

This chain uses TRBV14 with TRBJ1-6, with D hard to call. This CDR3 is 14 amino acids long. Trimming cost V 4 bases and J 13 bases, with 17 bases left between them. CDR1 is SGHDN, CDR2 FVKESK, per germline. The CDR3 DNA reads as TGTGCCAGCAGCCGGACCGGACCATCCCCTCCCCTCCACTTT. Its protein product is CASSRTGPSPPLHF.

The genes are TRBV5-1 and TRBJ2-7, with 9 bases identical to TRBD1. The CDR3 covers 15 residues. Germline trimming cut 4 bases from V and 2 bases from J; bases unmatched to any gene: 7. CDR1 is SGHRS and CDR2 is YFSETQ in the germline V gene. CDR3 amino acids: CASSTGQGVTYEQYF. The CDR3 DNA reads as TGCGCCAGCAGCACGGGACAGGGAGTTACCTACGAGCAGTACTTC.

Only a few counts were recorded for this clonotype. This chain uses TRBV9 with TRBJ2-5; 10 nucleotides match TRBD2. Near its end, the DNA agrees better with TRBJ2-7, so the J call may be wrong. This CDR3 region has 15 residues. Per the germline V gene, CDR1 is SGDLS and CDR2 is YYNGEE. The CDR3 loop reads CASSASGSIRGEQYF. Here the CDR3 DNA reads TGTGCCAGCAGCGCTAGCGGGAGTATTCGAGGCGAGCAGTACTTC.

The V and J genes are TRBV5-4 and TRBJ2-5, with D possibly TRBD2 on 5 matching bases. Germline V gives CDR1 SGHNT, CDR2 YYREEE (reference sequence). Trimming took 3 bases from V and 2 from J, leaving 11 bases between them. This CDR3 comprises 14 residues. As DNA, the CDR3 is TGTGCCAGCAGCTCGCCCGGGGTACAAGAGACCCAGTACTTC. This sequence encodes CASSSPGVQETQYF.

CDR3 amino acids: CASKTLATSGQETQYF. CDR3 in DNA: TGTGCCAGCAAAACACTGGCGACTAGCGGTCAAGAGACCCAGTACTTC. The chain employs TRBV5-6 and TRBJ2-5, with TRBD2 identical over 9 bases. The V gene end was trimmed by 6 bases and the J gene end by 2 bases; junction bases not matched to a gene: 11. Germline CDR1 and CDR2: SGHDT and YYEEEE. The CDR3 length is 16 residues.

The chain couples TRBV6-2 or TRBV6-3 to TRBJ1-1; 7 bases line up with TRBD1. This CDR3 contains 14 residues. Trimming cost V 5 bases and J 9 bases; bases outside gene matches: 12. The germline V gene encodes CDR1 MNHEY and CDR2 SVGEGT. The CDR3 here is CASSLVGGGPKAFF. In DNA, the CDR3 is TGTGCCAGCAGTCTCGTAGGGGGCGGCCCTAAAGCTTTCTTT.

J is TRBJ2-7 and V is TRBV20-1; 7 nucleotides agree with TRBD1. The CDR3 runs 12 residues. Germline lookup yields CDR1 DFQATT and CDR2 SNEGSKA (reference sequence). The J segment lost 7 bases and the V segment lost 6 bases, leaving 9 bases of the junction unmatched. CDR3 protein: CSARQGREEQYF. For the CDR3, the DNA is TGCAGTGCAAGACAGGGTAGAGAGGAGCAGTACTTC.

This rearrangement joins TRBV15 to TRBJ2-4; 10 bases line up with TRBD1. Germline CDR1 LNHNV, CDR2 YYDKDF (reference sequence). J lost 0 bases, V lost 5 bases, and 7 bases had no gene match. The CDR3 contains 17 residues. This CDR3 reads CATSEGQGRLAKNIQYF. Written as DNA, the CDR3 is TGTGCCACCAGCGAGGGACAGGGGCGACTAGCCAAAAACATTCAGTACTTC.

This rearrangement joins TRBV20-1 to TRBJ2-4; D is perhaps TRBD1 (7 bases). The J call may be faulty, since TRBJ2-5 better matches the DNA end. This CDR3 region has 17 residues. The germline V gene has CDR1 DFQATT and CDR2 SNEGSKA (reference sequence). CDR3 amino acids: CSAREVGGTVLKETQYF. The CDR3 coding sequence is TGCAGTGCTAGAGAAGTAGGCGGGACAGTTCTTAAAGAGACCCAGTACTTC.

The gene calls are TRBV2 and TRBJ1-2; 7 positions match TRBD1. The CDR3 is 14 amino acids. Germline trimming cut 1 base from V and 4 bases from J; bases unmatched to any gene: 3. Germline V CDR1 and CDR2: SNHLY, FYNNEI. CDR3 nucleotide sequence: TGTGCCAGCAGTGAAGAGGGACAGATCTATGGCTACACCTTC. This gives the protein CASSEEGQIYGYTF.

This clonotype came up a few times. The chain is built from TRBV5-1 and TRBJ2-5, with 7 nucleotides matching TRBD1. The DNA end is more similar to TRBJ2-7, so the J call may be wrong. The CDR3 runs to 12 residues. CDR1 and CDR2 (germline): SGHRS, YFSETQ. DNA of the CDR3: TGCGCCAGCAGCATCGACAGGGACGAGCAGTACTTC. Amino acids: CASSIDRDEQYF.

In nucleotides, the CDR3 is TGTGCCAGCAGTGCGGGACAGGCCCTGGATACGCAGTATTTT. Translating it yields CASSAGQALDTQYF. The chain employs TRBV2 and TRBJ2-3, with 8 positions matching TRBD1. After removal of 4 bases from V and 6 bases from J, the junction contained 6 bases not matched to a gene. The CDR3 has 14 residues. Germline CDR1 reads SNHLY; CDR2 reads FYNNEI.

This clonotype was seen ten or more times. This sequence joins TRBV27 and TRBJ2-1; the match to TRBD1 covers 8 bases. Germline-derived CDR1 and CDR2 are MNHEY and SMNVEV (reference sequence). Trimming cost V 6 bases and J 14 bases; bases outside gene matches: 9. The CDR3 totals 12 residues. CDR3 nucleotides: TGTGCCAGCAGATCCGACAGGGGAAGGGAGTTCTTC. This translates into CASRSDRGREFF.

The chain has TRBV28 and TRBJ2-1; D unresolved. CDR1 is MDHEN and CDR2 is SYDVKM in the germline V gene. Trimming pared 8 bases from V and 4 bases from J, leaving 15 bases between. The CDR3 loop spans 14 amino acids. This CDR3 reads CASQERAPYNEQFF. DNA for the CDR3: TGTGCCAGCCAAGAGAGAGCCCCTTACAATGAGCAGTTCTTC.

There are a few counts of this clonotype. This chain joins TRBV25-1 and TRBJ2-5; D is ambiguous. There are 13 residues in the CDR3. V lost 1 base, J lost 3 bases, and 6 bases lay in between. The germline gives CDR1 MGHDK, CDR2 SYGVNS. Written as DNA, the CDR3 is TGTGCCAGCAGTGAATGGGTCGAAGAGACCCAGTACTTC. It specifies CASSEWVEETQYF.

CDR3 sequence reads: CASRATSSYNEQFF. The CDR3 DNA reads as TGTGCCAGCAGGGCGACTAGCTCCTACAATGAGCAGTTCTTC. V is TRBV25-1 and J is TRBJ2-1; D might be TRBD2 (6 bases). This CDR3 is built from 14 residues. Trimming removed 6 bases from V and 0 bases from J, with 9 bases in between. Germline CDR1 and CDR2: MGHDK and SYGVNS.

As DNA, the CDR3 is TGTGCCAGCAGTGAATTGGGACTAGGCAATGAGCAGTTCTTC. Its translation is CASSELGLGNEQFF. This chain links TRBV2 with TRBJ2-1, with 8 nucleotides matching TRBD2. Germline-derived CDR1 and CDR2 are SNHLY and FYNNEI. V dropped 2 bases and J dropped 6; count of bases not matched to a gene: 3. The CDR3 has 14 residues.

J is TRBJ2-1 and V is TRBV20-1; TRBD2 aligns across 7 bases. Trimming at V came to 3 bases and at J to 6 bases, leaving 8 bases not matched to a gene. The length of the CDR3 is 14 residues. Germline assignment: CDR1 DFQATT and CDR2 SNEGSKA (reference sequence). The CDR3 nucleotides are TGCAGTGCTAGGGCGGGAGCTCGATCCAATGAGCAGTTCTTC. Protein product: CSARAGARSNEQFF.